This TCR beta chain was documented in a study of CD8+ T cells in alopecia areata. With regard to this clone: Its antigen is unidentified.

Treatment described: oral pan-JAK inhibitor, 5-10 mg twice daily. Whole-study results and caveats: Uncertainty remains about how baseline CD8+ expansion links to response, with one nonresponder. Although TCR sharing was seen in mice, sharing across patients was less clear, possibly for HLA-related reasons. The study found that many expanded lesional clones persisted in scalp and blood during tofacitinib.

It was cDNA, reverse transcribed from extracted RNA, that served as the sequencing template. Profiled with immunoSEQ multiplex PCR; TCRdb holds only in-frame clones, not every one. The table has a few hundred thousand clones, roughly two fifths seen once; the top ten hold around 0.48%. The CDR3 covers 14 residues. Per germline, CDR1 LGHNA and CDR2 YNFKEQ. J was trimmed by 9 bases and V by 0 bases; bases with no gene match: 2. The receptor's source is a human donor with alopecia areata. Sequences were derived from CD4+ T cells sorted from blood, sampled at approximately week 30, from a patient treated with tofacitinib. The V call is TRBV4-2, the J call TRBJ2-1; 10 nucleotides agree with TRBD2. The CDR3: CASSQEASGSEQFF. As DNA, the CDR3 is TGTGCCAGCAGCCAAGAAGCTAGCGGGAGTGAGCAGTTCTTC.